This entry is about one T cell receptor beta chain. This entry comes from a study of blood T cells in healthy people across ages. CDR1 is SQVTM and CDR2 is ANQGSEA in the germline V gene. This CDR3 has 10 residues. Trimming took off 4 bases at V and 9 bases at J, with 8 bases between the two ends. At least 6 million PBMCs were isolated per sample. Total RNA was extracted at no less than 5 micrograms per sample. Through a sample-barcoded 5' primer and a J-beta primer mix, a second PCR was run for roughly 6 to 12 cycles. Each cDNA molecule was tagged by a template-switch adaptor that had 12 random nucleotides. TCRdb reprocessed the 5' RACE reads via MiXCR and lists one record per CDR3 protein. Counted here are approximately 2,000,000 distinct CDR3 sequences, around 42% occurring once; the ten biggest clones make up more than 20%.

This rearrangement joins TRBV29-1 to TRBJ2-3, with D tentatively TRBD1 or TRBD2 (5 bases each). The sample consisted of blood. This TCR was recovered from a human donor in good health. The CDR3 DNA sequence: TGCAGCGTTGGAGGGGCGACGCAGTATTTT. Protein product: CSVGGATQYF.